These 20 T cell receptor beta chains came from one sample sequenced in a study of blood T cell repertoires in COVID-19 (dated by TCRdb to the early 2020s). The method behind the library was the immunoSEQ multiplex PCR assay. The table comes from immuneACCESS by way of TCRdb, which keeps in-frame sequences with V and J called. Part of the clones is missing from these tables; in studies checked, under half for an unresolved V gene and the rest for unknown reasons. The sample includes about 150,000 clones, with 75% to 85% observed a single time. Clones ranked in the top ten supply approximately 0.5% of the sample. Sequenced sample: peripheral blood. Receptors originate from a man in his sixties with acute or convalescent COVID-19.

The rearrangement joins TRBV7-8 to TRBJ1-2, with D possibly matching TRBD1 (6 bases). The CDR3 loop spans 15 amino acids. V lost 5 bases and J 3 bases, leaving 16 bases between the germline ends. Germline lookup yields CDR1 SGHVS and CDR2 FQNEAQ. CDR3 DNA sequence: TGTGCCAGCAGCCGAGACGGGGGGGCCGACTATGGCTACACCTTC. Encoded protein: CASSRDGGADYGYTF.

The rearrangement joins TRBV7-9 to TRBJ1-2; possible D gene TRBD1, 5 bases. The V and J ends lost 1 base and 4 bases respectively, with 10 bases between them. CDR3 length equals 14 residues. CDR1 is SEHNR and CDR2 is FQNEAQ in the germline V gene (reference sequence). CDR3 amino acids: CASSLEAGGYGYTF. CDR3 coding DNA: TGTGCCAGCAGCTTAGAGGCCGGGGGCTATGGCTACACCTTC.

V usage is TRBV15 and J usage is TRBJ1-5; 8 bases line up with TRBD1. V lost 4 bases to trimming and J lost 7 bases; unmatched junction nucleotides: 3. From germline, CDR1 is LNHNV and CDR2 YYDKDF (reference sequence). This CDR3 region has 13 residues. CDR3 protein: CATSMDRDQPQHF. CDR3 sequence (DNA): TGTGCCACCAGCATGGACAGGGACCAGCCCCAGCATTTT.

The chain recombines TRBV19 with TRBJ2-6; the match to TRBD2 covers 7 bases. J lost 0 bases, V lost 3 bases, and 11 bases had no gene match. The CDR3 is 19 residues long. Germline CDR1 is LNHDA and CDR2 is SQIVND (reference sequence). CDR3 residues: CASSIGAGTASSGANVLTF. The CDR3, as DNA: TGTGCCAGTAGTATCGGAGCGGGAACGGCTAGCTCTGGGGCCAACGTCCTGACTTTC. Full variable domain (outside the CDR3, taken from reference TRBV19 and TRBJ2-6): DGGITQSPKYLFRKEGQNVTLSCEQNLNHDAMYWYRQDPGQGLRLIYYSQIVNDFQKGDIAEGYSVSREKKESFPLTVTSAQKNPTAFYLCASSIGAGTASSGANVLTFGAGSRLTVL.

This chain links TRBV19 with TRBJ2-3, with 13 positions matching TRBD2. The CDR3 loop spans 18 amino acids. J gave up 1 base and V 5 bases, and 9 bases lay outside the gene matches. Germline loops: CDR1 LNHDA, CDR2 SQIVND (reference sequence). The CDR3 spells CASSPGTSGTRGTDTQYF. CDR3 coding DNA: TGTGCCAGTAGTCCCGGGACTAGCGGGACCAGGGGCACAGATACGCAGTATTTT. Full variable domain (remainder filled in from reference TRBV19 and TRBJ2-3): DGGITQSPKYLFRKEGQNVTLSCEQNLNHDAMYWYRQDPGQGLRLIYYSQIVNDFQKGDIAEGYSVSREKKESFPLTVTSAQKNPTAFYLCASSPGTSGTRGTDTQYFGPGTRLTVL.

A single count supports this clone. The CDR3 is CASSVPGTADPLVGTDTQYF. The CDR3 DNA is TGTGCCAGCAGTGTTCCCGGGACAGCCGATCCTCTAGTAGGCACAGATACGCAGTATTTT. The V and J genes are TRBV2 and TRBJ2-3; 7 bases fit TRBD1. CDR1 SNHLY and CDR2 FYNNEI come from the germline V gene. V dropped 4 bases and J dropped 1; count of bases not matched to a gene: 20. The CDR3 has 20 residues.

V usage is TRBV4-2 and J usage is TRBJ2-3, with 10 bases aligning to TRBD2. Germline V gives CDR1 LGHNA, CDR2 YNFKEQ. The CDR3 loop spans 19 amino acids. V lost 0 bases to trimming and J lost 1 base; unmatched junction nucleotides: 10. The CDR3 region has the DNA TGTGCCAGCAGCCAAGACCCATCCCTAGCGGGGGTGGGCACAGATACGCAGTATTTT. Translated: CASSQDPSLAGVGTDTQYF.

The rearrangement uses TRBV18 and TRBJ2-7, with 7 bases that match TRBD1. This CDR3 has 16 amino acids. Germline CDR1 reads KGHSH; CDR2 reads LQKENI. The V segment lost 4 bases and the J segment 2 bases; nucleotides outside the gene matches: 11. The CDR3 here is CASSRGLTGSAYEQYF. The CDR3 DNA reads TGTGCCAGCTCACGAGGATTGACAGGGTCGGCCTACGAGCAGTACTTC.

J is TRBJ1-2 and V is TRBV9; a weak D match, TRBD1 (6 bases). This CDR3 contains 15 residues. Germline CDR1 SGDLS, CDR2 YYNGEE. Trimming took off 0 bases at V and 2 bases at J, with 11 bases between the two ends. CDR3 in DNA: TGTGCCAGCAGCGTAGGCAGGGGAATCAACTATGGCTACACCTTC. It codes for CASSVGRGINYGYTF.

The chain has TRBV9 and TRBJ1-4; possibly TRBD1 for D (6 bases). V was pared by 4 bases and J by 10 bases, with 11 bases between. Germline V gene sequence: CDR1 SGDLS, CDR2 YYNGEE. The CDR3 extends over 12 amino acids. This chain's CDR3 is CASSQTGGKLFF. Written as DNA, the CDR3 is TGTGCCAGCAGCCAGACAGGAGGAAAACTGTTTTTT.

In this sample, this clone turned up once. The chain recombines TRBV29-1 with TRBJ2-2; D may be TRBD1 (5 bases). The CDR3 consists of 13 residues. V was shortened by 6 bases and J by 5 bases, with 13 bases between the two germline ends. Germline V CDR1 and CDR2: SQVTM, ANQGSEA. The CDR3 region has the DNA TGCAGCGTAAATCTCAGGGTAACCGGGGAGCTGTTTTTT. Translated, it gives CSVNLRVTGELFF.

The chain couples TRBV7-2 to TRBJ2-7; tentative D call: TRBD1 (7 bases). The V and J ends lost 4 bases and 7 bases respectively, with 17 bases between them. Germline loops: CDR1 SGHTA, CDR2 FQGNSA. The CDR3 length is 14 residues. In nucleotides, the CDR3 is TGTGCCAGCAGCTCTTGGACAGGAGGGGGAGAGCAGTACTTC. Its translation is CASSSWTGGGEQYF.

This chain uses TRBV4-2 with TRBJ2-6, with 8 bases fitting TRBD1. Germline CDR1 reads LGHNA; CDR2 reads YNFKEQ. The J segment lost 1 base and the V segment lost 2 bases, leaving 1 base of the junction unmatched. The CDR3 contains 16 residues. The CDR3 region is CASSQRQGSGANVLTF. The CDR3 DNA reads TGTGCCAGCAGCCAAAGACAGGGGTCTGGGGCCAACGTCCTGACTTTC.

The chain carries TRBV5-6 and TRBJ2-4; 8 bases line up with TRBD1. Germline V gene sequence: CDR1 SGHDT, CDR2 YYEEEE. The CDR3 is 13 residues long. J gave up 6 bases and V 4 bases, and 3 bases lay outside the gene matches. This chain's CDR3 is CASSGQGINIQYF. CDR3 DNA: TGTGCCAGCAGCGGACAGGGAATAAACATTCAGTACTTC.

This clone was observed a handful of times. In DNA, the CDR3 is TGTGCCAGCAGCTTAACCGGGACAGGGACTGGCTACACCTTC. Its translation is CASSLTGTGTGYTF. The chain is built from TRBV9 and TRBJ1-2; 9 positions match TRBD1. The CDR3 runs 14 residues. The V gene's germline CDR1 is SGDLS and CDR2 YYNGEE. With 4 bases clipped from V and 7 bases from J, the junction kept 8 bases outside the gene matches.

J is TRBJ1-2 and V is TRBV6-5, with 9 bases fitting TRBD1. Trimming at V came to 5 bases and at J to 8 bases, leaving 9 bases not matched to a gene. The length of the CDR3 is 14 residues. Germline CDR1 MNHEY, CDR2 SVGAGI. This CDR3 is CASSQRDRERGYTF. The CDR3 DNA reads as TGTGCCAGCAGTCAAAGGGACAGGGAGAGAGGCTACACCTTC.

V gene TRBV15 combines with J gene TRBJ1-6; 9 nucleotides align to TRBD1. The trim removed 4 bases at V and 10 bases at J, leaving 11 bases unmatched. Germline assignment: CDR1 LNHNV and CDR2 YYDKDF (reference sequence). This CDR3 contains 16 residues. The CDR3 coding sequence is TGTGCCACCAGCATGGCCTTGGGACAGGGATCCTCACCCCTCCACTTT. Its protein is CATSMALGQGSSPLHF.

This clone was observed a handful of times. The chain joins TRBV6-5 to TRBJ1-3; D possibly corresponds to TRBD1 (6 bases). The CDR3 covers 16 residues. V was clipped by 0 bases and J by 1 base, with 10 bases between them. The germline gives CDR1 MNHEY, CDR2 SVGAGI. DNA of the CDR3: TGTGCCAGCAGTTACTCACAGGGCTATTCTGGAAACACCATATATTTT. Amino acids: CASSYSQGYSGNTIYF.

The chain recombines TRBV7-8 with TRBJ2-7; D is unresolved. Trimming removed 1 base at V and 3 bases at J, with 10 bases between. Germline V gene lookup returns CDR1 SGHVS and CDR2 FQNEAQ. The CDR3 runs to 14 residues. DNA of the CDR3: TGTGCCAGCAGCTTAGAGCGCGGCGTCTACGAGCAGTACTTC. The encoded protein is CASSLERGVYEQYF.

CDR3: CASSYWAGGDEKLFF. Here the CDR3 DNA reads TGTGCCAGCAGTTACTGGGCAGGGGGAGATGAAAAACTGTTTTTT. The J gene is TRBJ1-4, the V gene TRBV6-5, with TRBD1 identical over 7 bases. The length of the CDR3 is 15 residues. The germline V gene has CDR1 MNHEY and CDR2 SVGAGI. J was trimmed by 6 bases and V by 1 base; bases with no gene match: 5.